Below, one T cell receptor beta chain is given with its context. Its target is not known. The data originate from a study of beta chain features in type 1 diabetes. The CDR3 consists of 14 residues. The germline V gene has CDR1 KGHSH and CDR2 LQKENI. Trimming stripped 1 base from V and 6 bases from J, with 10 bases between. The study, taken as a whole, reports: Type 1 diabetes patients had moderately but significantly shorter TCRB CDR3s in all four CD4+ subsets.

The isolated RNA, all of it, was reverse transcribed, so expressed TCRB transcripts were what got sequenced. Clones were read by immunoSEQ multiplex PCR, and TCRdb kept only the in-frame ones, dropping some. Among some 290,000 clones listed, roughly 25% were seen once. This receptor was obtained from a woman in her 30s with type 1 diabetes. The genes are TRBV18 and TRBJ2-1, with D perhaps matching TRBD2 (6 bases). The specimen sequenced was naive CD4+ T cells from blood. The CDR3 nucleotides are TGTGCCAGCTCACCACGAGGTAGCGGCAATGAGCAGTTCTTC. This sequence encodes CASSPRGSGNEQFF.